The 2 T cell receptor beta chains in this list originate from one sample, sequenced in a study of CD8 T cells in Susac syndrome. An amount of RNA that ranged from about 0.45 to 1 ug was reverse transcribed with random hexamers. Each CDR3 protein gets one entry after TCRdb re-called the immunoSEQ multiplex PCR reads with MiXCR. The repertoire holds roughly 190,000 distinct CDR3 sequences, approximately 94% seen once, with 0.085% to 0.13% in the top ten. The sample was CD4+ T cells from PBMCs. These receptors came from a human donor in good health.

V is TRBV29-1 and J is TRBJ1-1, with unresolved D. The germline V gene encodes CDR1 SQVTM and CDR2 ANQGSEA. This CDR3 is built from 12 residues. Here the CDR3 reads CTTTHWDTEAFF. Written as DNA, the CDR3 is TGCACCACCACACACTGGGACACTGAAGCTTTCTTT.

The chain couples TRBV24-1 to TRBJ1-5; D uncertain. CDR1 KGHDR and CDR2 SFDVKD come from the germline V gene. V lost 4 bases to trimming and J lost 7 bases, with 10 bases between them. The CDR3 consists of 13 residues. The CDR3 coding sequence is TGTGCCACCAGTGAGAGGGTTGGGCAGCCCCAGCATTTT. The encoded protein is CATSERVGQPQHF.